This T cell receptor (beta chain) came from a study of monozygotic twins with inflammatory bowel disease. Isolation of total RNA was performed on whole blood, with no prior T cell sorting. TCRdb re-called the 5' RACE reads, yielding one record per CDR3 amino acid sequence without DNA. The sample table includes approximately 200,000 distinct CDR3 sequences. This CDR3 is built from 14 residues. The source material was blood. The chain carries TRBV12-3 or TRBV12-4 and TRBJ1-2. The receptor comes from a human donor with ulcerative colitis or Crohn's disease, or a healthy co-twin of an affected twin (not recorded which). CDR3 sequence reads: CASSYGETNYGYTF.